This T cell receptor (beta chain) emerged from a study of blood T cell repertoires in COVID-19. Overall study context: Samples taken during acute and convalescent COVID-19 were collected in the United States, Italy and Spain. From T cells, B-cell-depleted T cells, or PBMCs came the material, which was cDNA or gDNA.

Germline assignment: CDR1 MNHNS and CDR2 SASEGT. V was trimmed by 1 base and J by 3 bases, leaving 4 bases between them. CDR3 length equals 13 residues. As originally analysed: Reference gene primer amplification yielded estimated nucleated cell counts. Produced via immunoSEQ multiplex PCR; TCRdb's table is partial and in-frame only. V, J and clone size reflect that table, while D and trimming were determined from the DNA. The sample gives 350,000 to 450,000 clones, around 85% of which show up once; 3.5% to 4% is in the top ten. The receptor comes from a woman in her late teens or twenties with acute or convalescent COVID-19. Source material: peripheral blood. V is TRBV6-1 and J is TRBJ1-5, with D uncertain. The CDR3 nucleotides read TGTGCCAGCAGTGAAGTCTCCAATCAGCCCCAGCATTTT. Its protein is CASSEVSNQPQHF.